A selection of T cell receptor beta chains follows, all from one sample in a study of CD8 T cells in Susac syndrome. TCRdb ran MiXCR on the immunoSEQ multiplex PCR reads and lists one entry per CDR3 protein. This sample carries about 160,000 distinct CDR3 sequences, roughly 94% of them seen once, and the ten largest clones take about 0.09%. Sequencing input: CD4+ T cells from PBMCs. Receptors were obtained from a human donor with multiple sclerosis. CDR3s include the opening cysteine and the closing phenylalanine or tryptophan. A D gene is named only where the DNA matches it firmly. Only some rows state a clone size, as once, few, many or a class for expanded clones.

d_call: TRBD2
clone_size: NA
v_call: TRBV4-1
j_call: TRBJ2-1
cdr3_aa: CASSQVAGGYNEQFF
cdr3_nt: TGCGCCAGCAGCCAAGTGGCGGGGGGCTACAATGAGCAGTTCTTC

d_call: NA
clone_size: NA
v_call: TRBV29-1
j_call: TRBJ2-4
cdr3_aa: CSVTRGGENIQYF
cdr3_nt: TGCAGCGTAACCAGGGGTGGGGAAAACATTCAGTACTTC

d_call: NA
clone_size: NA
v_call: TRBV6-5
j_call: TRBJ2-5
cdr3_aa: CASSYRRREETQYF
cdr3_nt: TGTGCCAGCAGTTACCGACGTCGAGAGGAGACCCAGTACTTC

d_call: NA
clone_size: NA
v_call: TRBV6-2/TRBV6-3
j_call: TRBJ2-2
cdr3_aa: CASTPGAGGNTGELFF
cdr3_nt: TGTGCCAGCACCCCGGGGGCAGGCGGGAACACCGGGGAGCTGTTTTTT

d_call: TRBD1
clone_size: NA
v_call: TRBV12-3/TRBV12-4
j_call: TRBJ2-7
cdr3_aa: CASSGQGGHEQYF
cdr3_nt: TGTGCCAGCAGTGGACAGGGGGGCCACGAGCAGTACTTC

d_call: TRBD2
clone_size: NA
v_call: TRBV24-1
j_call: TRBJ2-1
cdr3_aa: CATSDSTSGGLDEQFF
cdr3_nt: TGTGCCACCAGTGATTCCACTAGCGGCGGCCTGGATGAGCAGTTCTTC

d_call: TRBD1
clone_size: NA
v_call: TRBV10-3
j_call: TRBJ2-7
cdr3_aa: CAISGRQGSYEQYF
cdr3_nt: TGTGCCATCAGTGGACGACAGGGGAGCTACGAGCAGTACTTC

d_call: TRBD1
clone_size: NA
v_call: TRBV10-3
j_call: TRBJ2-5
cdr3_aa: CAISGGTGETQYF
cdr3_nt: TGTGCCATCAGTGGTGGGACAGGGGAGACCCAGTACTTC

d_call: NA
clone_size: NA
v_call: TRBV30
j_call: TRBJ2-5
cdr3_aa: CAWSVAEAQYF
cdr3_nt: TGTGCCTGGAGTGTAGCCGAGGCCCAGTACTTC

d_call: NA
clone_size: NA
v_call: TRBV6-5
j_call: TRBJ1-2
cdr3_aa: CASRDDSNYGYTF
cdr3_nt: TGTGCCAGCAGAGACGACAGTAACTATGGCTACACCTTC

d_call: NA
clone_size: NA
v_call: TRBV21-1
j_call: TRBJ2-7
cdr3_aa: CASSNSFGVLDLAYEQYF
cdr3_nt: TGTGCCAGCAGCAACTCTTTTGGGGTACTAGACTTAGCCTACGAGCAGTACTTC

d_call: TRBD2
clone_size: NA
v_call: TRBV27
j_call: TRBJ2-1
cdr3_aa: CASNLLAGGHNEQFF
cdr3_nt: TGTGCCAGCAACCTGCTAGCGGGAGGTCACAATGAGCAGTTCTTC

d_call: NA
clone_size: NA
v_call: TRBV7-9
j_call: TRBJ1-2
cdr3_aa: CASSPVEYGYTF
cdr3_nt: TGTGCCAGCAGCCCCGTGGAGTATGGCTACACCTTC

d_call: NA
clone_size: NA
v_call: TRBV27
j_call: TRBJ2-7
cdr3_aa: CASRLAAVLTYEQYF
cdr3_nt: TGTGCCAGCAGACTCGCCGCCGTACTAACCTACGAGCAGTACTTC

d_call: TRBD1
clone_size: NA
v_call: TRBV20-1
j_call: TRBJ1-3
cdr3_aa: CSARDPRTGEAGNTIYF
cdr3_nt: TGCAGTGCTAGAGACCCTCGGACAGGGGAGGCTGGAAACACCATATATTTT

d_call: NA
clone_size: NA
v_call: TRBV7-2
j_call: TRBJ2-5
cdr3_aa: CASSSGGQRETQYF
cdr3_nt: TGTGCCAGCAGCTCCGGGGGGCAGAGAGAGACCCAGTACTTC

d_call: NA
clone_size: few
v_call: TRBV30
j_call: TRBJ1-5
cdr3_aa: CAWSEAAFNQPQHF
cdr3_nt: TGTGCCTGGAGTGAAGCGGCTTTCAATCAGCCCCAGCATTTT

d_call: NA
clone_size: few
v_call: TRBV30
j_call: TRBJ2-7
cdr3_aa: CAWSRDFPREQYF
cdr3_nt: TGTGCCTGGAGTAGGGACTTTCCGCGGGAGCAGTACTTC

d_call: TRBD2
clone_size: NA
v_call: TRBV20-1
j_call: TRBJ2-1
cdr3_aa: CSAREAGGEQFF
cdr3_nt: TGCAGTGCTAGAGAAGCGGGAGGGGAGCAGTTCTTC

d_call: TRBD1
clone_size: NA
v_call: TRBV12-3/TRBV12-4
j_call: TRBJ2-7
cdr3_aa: CASTLGQAFSYEQYF
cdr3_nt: TGTGCCAGCACCTTGGGACAGGCCTTCTCCTACGAGCAGTACTTC

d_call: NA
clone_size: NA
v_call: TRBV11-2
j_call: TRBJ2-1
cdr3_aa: CASSLGLASSYEQFF
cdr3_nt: TGTGCCAGCAGCTTAGGGCTAGCCTCTAGTTATGAGCAGTTCTTC

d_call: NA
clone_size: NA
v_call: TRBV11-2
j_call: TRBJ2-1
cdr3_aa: CASSSLGGAPMDEQFF
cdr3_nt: TGTGCCAGCAGCTCCTTGGGGGGTGCCCCTATGGATGAGCAGTTCTTC

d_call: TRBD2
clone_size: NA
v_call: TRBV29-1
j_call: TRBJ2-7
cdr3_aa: CSVTLAGDYEQYF
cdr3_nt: TGCAGCGTGACACTAGCGGGAGACTACGAGCAGTACTTC

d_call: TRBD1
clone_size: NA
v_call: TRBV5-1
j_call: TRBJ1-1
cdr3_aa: CASSFGSGGFTEAFF
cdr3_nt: TGCGCCAGCAGCTTCGGGTCAGGGGGCTTCACTGAAGCTTTCTTT

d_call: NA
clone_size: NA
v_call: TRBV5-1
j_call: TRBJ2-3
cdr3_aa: CASSLVGAGTDTQYF
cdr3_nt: TGCGCCAGCAGCTTGGTCGGGGCTGGGACAGATACGCAGTATTTT

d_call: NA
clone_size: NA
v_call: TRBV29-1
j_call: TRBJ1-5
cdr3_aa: CSVREPNQPQHF
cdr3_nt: TGCAGCGTTCGAGAGCCGAATCAGCCCCAGCATTTT

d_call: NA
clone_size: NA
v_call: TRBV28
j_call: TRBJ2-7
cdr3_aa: CASSSPTNSAAYEQYF
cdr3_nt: TGTGCCAGCAGCTCTCCTACCAACTCCGCGGCCTACGAGCAGTACTTC

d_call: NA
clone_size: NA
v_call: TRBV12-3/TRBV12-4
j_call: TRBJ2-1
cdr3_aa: CASSLGLKSDEQFF
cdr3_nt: TGTGCCAGCAGTTTAGGACTCAAAAGCGATGAGCAGTTCTTC

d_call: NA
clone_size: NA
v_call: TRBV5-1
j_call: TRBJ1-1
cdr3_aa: CASSVEPSNTEAFF
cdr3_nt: TGCGCCAGCAGCGTCGAACCGAGTAACACTGAAGCTTTCTTT

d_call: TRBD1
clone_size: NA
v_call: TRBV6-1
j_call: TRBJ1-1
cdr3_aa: CASRPPGQGAYTEAFF
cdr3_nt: TGTGCCAGCAGACCGCCGGGACAGGGGGCATACACTGAAGCTTTCTTT

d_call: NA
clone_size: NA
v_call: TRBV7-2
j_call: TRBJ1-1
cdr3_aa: CASSRYRAGTEAFF
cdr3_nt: TGTGCCAGCAGCCGTTACAGGGCTGGCACTGAAGCTTTCTTT

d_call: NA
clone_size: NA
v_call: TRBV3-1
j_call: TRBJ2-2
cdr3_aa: CASSVRWRDPGELFF
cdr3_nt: TGTGCCAGCAGCGTTCGGTGGCGGGACCCAGGGGAGCTGTTTTTT

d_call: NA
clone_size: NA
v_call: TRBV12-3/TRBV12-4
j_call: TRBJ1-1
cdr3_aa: CAVRDGVNTEAFF
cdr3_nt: TGTGCCGTCAGGGATGGGGTGAACACTGAAGCTTTCTTT

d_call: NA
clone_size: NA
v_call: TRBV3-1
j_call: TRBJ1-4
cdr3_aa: CASSTGTEEKLFF
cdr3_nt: TGTGCCAGCAGCACCGGGACCGAAGAAAAACTGTTTTTT

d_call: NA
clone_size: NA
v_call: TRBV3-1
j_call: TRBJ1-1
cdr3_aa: CASSSGTDAGNTEAFF
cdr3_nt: TGTGCCAGCAGCTCTGGGACGGACGCGGGTAACACTGAAGCTTTCTTT

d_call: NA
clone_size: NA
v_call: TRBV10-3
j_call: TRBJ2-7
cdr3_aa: CAISEGTRVSSEQYF
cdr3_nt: TGTGCCATCAGTGAAGGGACGCGAGTTTCGAGCGAGCAGTACTTC

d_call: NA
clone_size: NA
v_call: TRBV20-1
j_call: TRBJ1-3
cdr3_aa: CSASEGRGGNTIYF
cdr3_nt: TGCAGTGCTAGTGAGGGGCGCGGTGGAAACACCATATATTTT

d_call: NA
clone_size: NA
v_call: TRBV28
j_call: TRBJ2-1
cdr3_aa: CASSLGGFTMSREFF
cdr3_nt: TGTGCCAGCAGTTTGGGTGGATTTACAATGAGCAGGGAGTTCTTC

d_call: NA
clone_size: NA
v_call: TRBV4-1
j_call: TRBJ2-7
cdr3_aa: CASSQPARGADHEQYF
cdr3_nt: TGCGCCAGCAGCCAACCTGCTAGAGGGGCCGACCACGAGCAGTACTTC